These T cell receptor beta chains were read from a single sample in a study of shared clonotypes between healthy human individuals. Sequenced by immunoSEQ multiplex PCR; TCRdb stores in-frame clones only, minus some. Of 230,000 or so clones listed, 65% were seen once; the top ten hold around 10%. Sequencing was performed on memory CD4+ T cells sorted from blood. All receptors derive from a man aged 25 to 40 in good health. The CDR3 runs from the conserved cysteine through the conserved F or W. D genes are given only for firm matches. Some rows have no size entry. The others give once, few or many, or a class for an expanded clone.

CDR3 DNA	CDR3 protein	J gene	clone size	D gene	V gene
TGTGCCAGCAGCCAACCGGGACAGGAAAGCACAGATACGCAGTATTTT	CASSQPGQESTDTQYF	TRBJ2-3	-	TRBD1	TRBV4-2
TGTGCCAGCAGCCCGCTAGCGGGAGGGCCCTCGGATAGCTACGAGCAGTACTTC	CASSPLAGGPSDSYEQYF	TRBJ2-7	once	TRBD2	TRBV7-8
TGTGCCAGCAGCTTATGGACAGGGGGCCCACCTCTATATGGCTACACCTTC	CASSLWTGGPPLYGYTF	TRBJ1-2	few	TRBD1	TRBV7-8
TGCAGCGGCCTAGGGGGTATAAACACTGAAGCTTTCTTT	CSGLGGINTEAFF	TRBJ1-1	-	-	TRBV29-1
TGTGCCAGCAGAAAACAGGCCCTTTTGACAGAGACCCAGTACTTC	CASRKQALLTETQYF	TRBJ2-5	-	-	TRBV7-2
TGTGCCAGCAGCCAATCGGCGCTAGCGAACACCGGGGAGCTGTTTTTT	CASSQSALANTGELFF	TRBJ2-2	few	-	TRBV16
TGTGCCAGCAAGTTTGCTCTAGGTCGGGACTATGGCTACACCTTC	CASKFALGRDYGYTF	TRBJ1-2	few	-	TRBV6-1
TGCGCCAGCCGAATGAATACAGGGGACACCGGGGAGCTGTTTTTT	CASRMNTGDTGELFF	TRBJ2-2	few	TRBD1	TRBV5-1
TGTGCCAGCAGCCCTGGGGCGGGTGAAAAACTGTTTTTT	CASSPGAGEKLFF	TRBJ1-4	once	-	TRBV7-3
TGTGCCAGCAGTGAAGAAGGGCAGATTTATGGCTACACCTTC	CASSEEGQIYGYTF	TRBJ1-2	few	-	TRBV6-1
TGTGCCAGCAGCTTAGGAGCGAGGACAGGTGGTGAGCAGTTCTTC	CASSLGARTGGEQFF	TRBJ2-1	few	TRBD1	TRBV7-8
TGTGCCAGCAGCTCGCCCTCCTCTCGAGATGAGCAGTTCTTC	CASSSPSSRDEQFF	TRBJ2-1	-	-	TRBV5-5
TGCGCCAGCAGCCAAGGCCAGCAGGTAGGGGCGTACACTGAAGCTTTCTTT	CASSQGQQVGAYTEAFF	TRBJ1-1	-	-	TRBV4-3
TGTGCTAGTGGCCTGGACAGATACAATGAGCAGTTCTTC	CASGLDRYNEQFF	TRBJ2-1	-	-	TRBV12-5
TGTGCCAGCAGCGCACGGCCCTCGGCGGGAGGTCGCAATGAGCAGTTCTTC	CASSARPSAGGRNEQFF	TRBJ2-1	-	TRBD2	TRBV9
TGTGCCAGCAGGGTAACCTCCGGGACGTCTCGCTCCTATTCCTACGAGCAGTACTTC	CASRVTSGTSRSYSYEQYF	TRBJ2-7	-	-	TRBV7-2